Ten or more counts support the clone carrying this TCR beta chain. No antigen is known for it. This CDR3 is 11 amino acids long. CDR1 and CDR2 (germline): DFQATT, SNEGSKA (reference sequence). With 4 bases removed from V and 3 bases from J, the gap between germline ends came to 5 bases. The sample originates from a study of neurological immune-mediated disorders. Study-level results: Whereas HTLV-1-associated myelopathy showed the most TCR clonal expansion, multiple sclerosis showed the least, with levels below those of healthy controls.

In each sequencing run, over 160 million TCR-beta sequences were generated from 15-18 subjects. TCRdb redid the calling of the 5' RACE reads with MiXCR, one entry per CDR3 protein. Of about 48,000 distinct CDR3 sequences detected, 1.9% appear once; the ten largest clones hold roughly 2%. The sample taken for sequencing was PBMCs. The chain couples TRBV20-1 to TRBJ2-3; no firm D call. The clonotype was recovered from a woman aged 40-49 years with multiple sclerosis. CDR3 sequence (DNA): TGCAGTGCTAAATGGACAGATACGCAGTATTTT. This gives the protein CSAKWTDTQYF.